These 10 T cell receptor beta chains came from one sample sequenced in a study of response to subunit inactivated influenza vaccine. TCRdb redid the calling of the RT-PCR reads with MiXCR, one entry per CDR3 protein. This table has 650,000 or so distinct CDR3 sequences, 14% appearing once. Sequenced material: PBMCs from blood, taken around 14 days before vaccination. These receptors were taken from a man between 45 and 60 years old who received an inactivated influenza vaccine.

This clonotype was recorded at least ten times. This rearrangement joins TRBV19 to TRBJ2-3; no firm D call. The CDR3 is made up of 15 amino acids. Germline lookup yields CDR1 LNHDA and CDR2 SQIVND (reference sequence). Trimming pared 2 bases from V and 5 bases from J, leaving 14 bases between. CDR3 sequence: CASSILSLQGDTQYF. CDR3 sequence (DNA): TGTGCCAGTAGTATACTGAGTCTACAAGGAGATACGCAGTATTTT. Combining the CDR3 with reference TRBV19 and TRBJ2-3 gives the whole variable domain DGGITQSPKYLFRKEGQNVTLSCEQNLNHDAMYWYRQDPGQGLRLIYYSQIVNDFQKGDIAEGYSVSREKKESFPLTVTSAQKNPTAFYLCASSILSLQGDTQYFGPGTRLTVL.

This clonotype has a count of ten or more. The rearrangement joins TRBV11-2 to TRBJ2-1, with 7 bases aligning to TRBD1. The length of the CDR3 is 16 residues. Germline V gene data show CDR1 as SGHAT and CDR2 as FQNNGV. The V segment lost 5 bases and the J segment 4 bases; nucleotides outside the gene matches: 11. Written as DNA, the CDR3 is TGTGCCAGCAGCCATACGAAAGGGGGCTGGTACAATGAGCAGTTCTTC. Translation gives CASSHTKGGWYNEQFF.

J is TRBJ2-3 and V is TRBV4-3; TRBD1 is a possible D gene (5 bases). CDR1 is LGHNA, CDR2 YSLEER, per germline. The CDR3 has 16 amino acids. V gave up 1 base and J gave up 5 bases, with 16 bases separating them. Written as DNA, the CDR3 is TGCGCCAGCAGCCAAGGATACAGGAAATTAGTAGATACGCAGTATTTT. Its protein is CASSQGYRKLVDTQYF.

This chain joins TRBV6-4 and TRBJ2-2, with D hard to call. V was pared by 2 bases and J by 3 bases, with 4 bases between. CDR3 length: 13 residues. The V gene's germline CDR1 is MRHNA and CDR2 SNTAGT. The CDR3 loop is CASSDDDTGELFF. The CDR3 nucleotides read TGTGCCAGCAGTGACGATGACACCGGGGAGCTGTTTTTT.

The table lists this clonotype with many counts. The chain is built from TRBV27 and TRBJ2-5; 7 nucleotides agree with TRBD2. With 5 bases clipped from V and 6 bases from J, the junction kept 9 bases outside the gene matches. This CDR3 has 14 amino acids. CDR1 MNHEY and CDR2 SMNVEV come from the germline V gene (reference sequence). The CDR3 nucleotides read TGTGCCAGCAGTCCCCTTGGGGGGGTAAAGACCCAGTACTTC. The encoded protein is CASSPLGGVKTQYF.

This clonotype has just a few counts. The chain recombines TRBV30 with TRBJ2-2; D gene unclear. Per the germline V gene, CDR1 is GTSNPN and CDR2 is SVGIG (reference sequence). The ends were cut back, 5 bases at V and 5 bases at J, with 9 bases in the middle. The CDR3 consists of 12 residues. CDR3 coding DNA: TGTGCCTGGCACAGCAATACCGGGGAGCTGTTTTTT. Amino acid sequence: CAWHSNTGELFF.

The rearrangement joins TRBV5-5 to TRBJ1-5; 7 nucleotides align to TRBD1. The germline V gene encodes CDR1 SGHKS and CDR2 YYEKEE (reference sequence). The length of the CDR3 is 14 residues. After removal of 4 bases from V and 5 bases from J, the junction contained 6 bases not matched to a gene. CDR3 residues: CASSPGQFHQPQHF. CDR3 nucleotide sequence: TGTGCCAGCAGCCCGGGACAGTTTCATCAGCCCCAGCATTTT.

V is TRBV29-1 and J is TRBJ2-5; 9 bases agree with TRBD1. The CDR3 runs 15 residues. CDR1 is SQVTM and CDR2 is ANQGSEA in the germline V gene. V shed 7 bases and J 6 bases; nucleotides not matched to a gene: 15. The CDR3, as DNA: TGCAGCGAATTGGGTGGGGGGACAGGGAGGCAGACCCAGTACTTC. This codes for CSELGGGTGRQTQYF.

The rearrangement links TRBV2 to TRBJ2-4, with D maybe TRBD1 (6 bases). V lost 2 bases and J lost 4, with 12 bases in between. The V gene's germline CDR1 is SNHLY and CDR2 FYNNEI. The CDR3 is 15 residues long. The CDR3 DNA reads TGTGCCAGCAGTGAAAGGTCAGGGGTAAAAAACATTCAGTACTTC. It is translated as CASSERSGVKNIQYF.

This clonotype appeared many times. CDR3 in amino acids: CASSFLGAAYEQYF. For the CDR3, the DNA is TGTGCCAGCAGTTTCCTGGGTGCGGCCTACGAGCAGTACTTC. The gene calls are TRBV28 and TRBJ2-7; D gene unclear. The V gene lost 3 bases and the J gene lost 2 bases, with 11 bases spanning the gap. Per germline, CDR1 MDHEN and CDR2 SYDVKM. The CDR3 covers 14 residues. The whole variable domain, remainder taken from reference TRBV28 and TRBJ2-7, is DVKVTQSSRYLVKRTGEKVFLECVQDMDHENMFWYRQDPGLGLRLIYFSYDVKMKEKGDIPEGYSVSREKKERFSLILESASTNQTSMYLCASSFLGAAYEQYFGPGTRLTVT.